Here is one TCR beta chain with its context. Its antigen is unidentified. With random hexamers, reverse transcription was performed on about 0.5 to 1 ug of RNA. The CDR3 of TCR beta was amplified by immunoSEQ multiplex PCR across 54 Vbeta and 13 Jbeta. MiXCR was run by TCRdb on the immunoSEQ multiplex PCR reads, yielding one entry per CDR3 protein. Of hundreds of thousands of distinct CDR3 sequences listed, 85% to 95% are singletons. TEMRA cells were enriched by FACS, and CD4+ and CD8+ T cells were negatively isolated. This sample stems from a study of CD8 T cells in Susac syndrome. Whole-study findings and limits: The authors acknowledged that their TCR sequencing and HLA analysis involved a relatively small number of individuals.

Germline CDR1 is KGHSH and CDR2 is LQKENI. The CDR3 contains 16 residues. The J segment lost 4 bases and the V segment lost 1 base, leaving 10 bases of the junction unmatched. The origin of this receptor is a human donor with multiple sclerosis. The V and J genes are TRBV18 and TRBJ2-7, with 7 bases fitting TRBD1. The sample comprised CD4+ T cells from PBMCs. This chain's CDR3 is CASSPLDRAPFYEQYV. CDR3 nucleotides: TGTGCCAGCTCACCACTTGACAGGGCCCCTTTTTACGAGCAGTACGTC.